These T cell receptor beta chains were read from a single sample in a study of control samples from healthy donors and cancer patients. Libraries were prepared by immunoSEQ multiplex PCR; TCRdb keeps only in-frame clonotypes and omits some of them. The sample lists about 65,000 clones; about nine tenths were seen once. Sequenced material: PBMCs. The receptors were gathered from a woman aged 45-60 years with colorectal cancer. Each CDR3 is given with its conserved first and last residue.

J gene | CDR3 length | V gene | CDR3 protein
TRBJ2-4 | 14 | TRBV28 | CASSSLLAKNIQYF
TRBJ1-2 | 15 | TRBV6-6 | CASSYSASAGRGYTF
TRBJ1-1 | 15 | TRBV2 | CASSPKTGGNTEAFF
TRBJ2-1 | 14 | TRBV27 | CASSFRQGHNEQFF
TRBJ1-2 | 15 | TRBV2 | CASRGQGITGYGYTF
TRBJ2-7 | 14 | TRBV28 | CATRSGGRAYEQYF
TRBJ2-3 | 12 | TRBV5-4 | CTSGGSTDTQYF
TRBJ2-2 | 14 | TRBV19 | CASSIGGVNGELFF
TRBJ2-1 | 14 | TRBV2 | CASSEWVGDNEQFF
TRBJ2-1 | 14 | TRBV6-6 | CASSYRAGWNEQFF
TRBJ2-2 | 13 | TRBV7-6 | CAGSGSRTGELFF
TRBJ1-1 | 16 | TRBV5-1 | CASSPGGTGRWTEAFF
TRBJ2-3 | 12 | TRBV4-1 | CASSQVSDTQYF
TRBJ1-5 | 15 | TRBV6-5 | CASTLSYLTNQPQHF
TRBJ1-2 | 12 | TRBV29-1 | CSMGQGPFGYTF
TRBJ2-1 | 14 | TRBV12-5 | CASGFGGGAGEQFF
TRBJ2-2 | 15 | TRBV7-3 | CASGNRGRGTGELFF
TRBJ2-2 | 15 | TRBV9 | CASSVGRGSSGELFF
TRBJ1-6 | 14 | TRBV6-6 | CASTRGQGPGPLHF
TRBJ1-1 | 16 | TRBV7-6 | CASSLAPTGAVTEAFF
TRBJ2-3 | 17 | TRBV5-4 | CASSSGLAVISTDTQYF
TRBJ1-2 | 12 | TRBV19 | CASSEGAYGYTF
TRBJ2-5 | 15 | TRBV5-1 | CASSFETGIQETQYF
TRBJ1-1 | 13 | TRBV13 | CASAGTGNTEAFF
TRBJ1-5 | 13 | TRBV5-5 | CASSFGENQPQHF
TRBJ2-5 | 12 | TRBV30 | CAWSVGKETQYF
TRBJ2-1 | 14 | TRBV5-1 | CASSPGQGIDEQFF
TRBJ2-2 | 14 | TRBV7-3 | CASSLTGVTGELFF
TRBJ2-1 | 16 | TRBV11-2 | CASSLKWGGRYNEQFF
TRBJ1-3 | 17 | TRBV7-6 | CASSLKRTGASGNTIYF
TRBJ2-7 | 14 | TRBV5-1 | CASSFQQGAYEQYF
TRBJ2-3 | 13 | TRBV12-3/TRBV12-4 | CASSLTRGDTQYF
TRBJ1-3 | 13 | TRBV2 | CASSESARNTIYF
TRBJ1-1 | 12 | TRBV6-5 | CASRDRVSEAFF
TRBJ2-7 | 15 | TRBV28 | CASSLSSGGVYEQYF
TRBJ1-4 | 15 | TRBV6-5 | CASRGGFATNEKLFF
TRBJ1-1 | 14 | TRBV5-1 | CASSSRGSPPEAFF
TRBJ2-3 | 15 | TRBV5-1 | CASSTQRGVQGTQYF
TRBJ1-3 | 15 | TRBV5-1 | CASRTDGNPGNTIYF
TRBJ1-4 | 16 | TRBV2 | CASTVSPGGTNEKLFF
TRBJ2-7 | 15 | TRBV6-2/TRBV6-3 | CASSYRTSGKYEQYF
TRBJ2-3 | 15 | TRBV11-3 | CASSLSGRASDTQYF
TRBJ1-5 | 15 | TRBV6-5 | CASSYSRGNDQPQHF
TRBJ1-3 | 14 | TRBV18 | CASSPLDSRNTIYF
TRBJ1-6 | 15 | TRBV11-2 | CASSPDPGGRSPLHF
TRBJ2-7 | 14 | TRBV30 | CAWQIASGSYEQYF